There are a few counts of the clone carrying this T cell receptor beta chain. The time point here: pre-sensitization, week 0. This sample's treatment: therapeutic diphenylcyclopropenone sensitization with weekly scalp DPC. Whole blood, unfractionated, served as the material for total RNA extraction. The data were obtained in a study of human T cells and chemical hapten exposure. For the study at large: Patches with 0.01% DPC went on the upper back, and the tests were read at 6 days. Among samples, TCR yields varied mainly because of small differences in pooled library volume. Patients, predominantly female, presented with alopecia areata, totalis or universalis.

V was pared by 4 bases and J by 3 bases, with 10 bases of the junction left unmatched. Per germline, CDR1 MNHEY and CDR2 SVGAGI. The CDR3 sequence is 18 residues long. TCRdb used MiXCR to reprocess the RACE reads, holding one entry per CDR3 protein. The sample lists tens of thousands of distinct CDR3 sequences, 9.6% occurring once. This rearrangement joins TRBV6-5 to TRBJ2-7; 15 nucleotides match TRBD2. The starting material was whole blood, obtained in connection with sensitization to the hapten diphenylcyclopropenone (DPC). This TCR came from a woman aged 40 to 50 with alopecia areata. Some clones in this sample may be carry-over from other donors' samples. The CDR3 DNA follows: TGTGCCAGCAGTTGGGGAGGGACTAGCGGGGGGATGGTCTACGAGCAGTACTTC. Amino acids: CASSWGGTSGGMVYEQYF.